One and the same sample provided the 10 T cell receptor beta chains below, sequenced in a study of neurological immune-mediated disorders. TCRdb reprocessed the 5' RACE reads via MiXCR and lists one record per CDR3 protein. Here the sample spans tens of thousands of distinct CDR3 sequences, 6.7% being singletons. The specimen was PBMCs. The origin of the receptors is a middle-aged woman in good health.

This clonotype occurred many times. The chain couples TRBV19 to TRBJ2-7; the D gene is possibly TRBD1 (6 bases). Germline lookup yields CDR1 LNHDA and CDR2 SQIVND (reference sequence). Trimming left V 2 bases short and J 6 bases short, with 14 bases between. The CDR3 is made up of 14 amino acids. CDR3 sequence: CASSISTGQPEQYF. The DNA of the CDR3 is TGTGCCAGTAGTATATCCACCGGACAGCCCGAGCAGTACTTC.

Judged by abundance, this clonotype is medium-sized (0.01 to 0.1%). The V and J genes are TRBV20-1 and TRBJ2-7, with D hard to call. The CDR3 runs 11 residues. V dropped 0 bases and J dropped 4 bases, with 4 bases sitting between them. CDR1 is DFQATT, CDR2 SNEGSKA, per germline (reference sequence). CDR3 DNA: TGCAGTGCTAGAGAAATGTACGAGCAGTACTTC. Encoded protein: CSAREMYEQYF.

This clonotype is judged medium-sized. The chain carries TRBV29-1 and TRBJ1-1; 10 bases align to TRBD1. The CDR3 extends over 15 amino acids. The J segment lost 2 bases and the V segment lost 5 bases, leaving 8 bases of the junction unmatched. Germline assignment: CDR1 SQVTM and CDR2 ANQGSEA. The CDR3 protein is CSVRGTGAFNTEAFF. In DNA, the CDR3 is TGCAGCGTTCGGGGGACAGGGGCCTTTAACACTGAAGCTTTCTTT. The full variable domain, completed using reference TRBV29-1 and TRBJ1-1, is SAVISQKPSRDICQRGTSLTIQCQVDSQVTMMFWYRQQPGQSLTLIATANQGSEATYESGFVIDKFPISRPNLTFSTLTVSNMSPEDSSIYLCSVRGTGAFNTEAFFGQGTRLTVV.

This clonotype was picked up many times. The CDR3 DNA is TGTGCCAGCAGTCCCGGGACAGGGGTTAGCACAGATACGCAGTATTTT. Translating gives CASSPGTGVSTDTQYF. The rearrangement joins TRBV12-3 or TRBV12-4 to TRBJ2-3; 10 bases align to TRBD1. CDR3 length equals 16 residues. The V segment lost 5 bases and the J segment 0 bases; nucleotides outside the gene matches: 5.

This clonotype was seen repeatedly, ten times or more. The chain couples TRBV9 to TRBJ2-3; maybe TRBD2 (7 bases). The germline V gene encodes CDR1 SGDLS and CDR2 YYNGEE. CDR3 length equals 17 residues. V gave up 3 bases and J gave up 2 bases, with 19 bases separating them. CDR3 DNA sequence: TGTGCCAGCAGCGGAGGGGGGGGCAGAGGGCCCACAGATACGCAGTATTTT. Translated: CASSGGGGRGPTDTQYF.

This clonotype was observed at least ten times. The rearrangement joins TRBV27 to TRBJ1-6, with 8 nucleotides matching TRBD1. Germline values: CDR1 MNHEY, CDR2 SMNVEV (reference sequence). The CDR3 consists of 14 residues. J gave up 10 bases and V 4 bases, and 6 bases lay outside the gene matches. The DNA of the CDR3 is TGTGCCAGCAGTTCGACAGGGGAATGGTCACCCCTCCACTTT. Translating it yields CASSSTGEWSPLHF.

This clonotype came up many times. This chain's CDR3 is CASSSRTPSGPLHF. The DNA for the CDR3 is TGTGCCAGCAGCTCCCGGACCCCAAGTGGACCCCTCCACTTT. The rearrangement links TRBV11-2 to TRBJ1-6, with no clear D. With 4 bases removed from V and 12 bases from J, the gap between germline ends came to 16 bases. CDR1 and CDR2 from the germline V gene are SGHAT and FQNNGV. CDR3 length equals 14 residues.

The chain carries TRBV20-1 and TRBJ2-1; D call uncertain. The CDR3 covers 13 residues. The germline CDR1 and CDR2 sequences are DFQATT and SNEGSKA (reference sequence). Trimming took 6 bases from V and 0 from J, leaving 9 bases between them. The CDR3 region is CSATKSSYNEQFF. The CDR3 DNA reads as TGCAGTGCCACGAAAAGCTCCTACAATGAGCAGTTCTTC.

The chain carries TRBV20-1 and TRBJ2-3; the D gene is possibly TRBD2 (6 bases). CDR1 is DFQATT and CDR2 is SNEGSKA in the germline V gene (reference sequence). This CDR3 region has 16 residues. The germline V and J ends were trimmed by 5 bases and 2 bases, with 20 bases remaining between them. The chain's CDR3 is CSALLKAGKFTDTQYF. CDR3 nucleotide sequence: TGCAGTGCTTTGCTTAAGGCGGGGAAGTTCACAGATACGCAGTATTTT.

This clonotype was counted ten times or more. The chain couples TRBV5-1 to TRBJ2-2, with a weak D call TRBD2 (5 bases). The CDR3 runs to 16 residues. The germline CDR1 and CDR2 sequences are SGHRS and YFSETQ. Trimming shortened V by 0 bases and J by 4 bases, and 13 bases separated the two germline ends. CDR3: CASSLAGVGSTGELFF. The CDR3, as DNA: TGCGCCAGCAGCTTGGCCGGGGTGGGGAGCACCGGGGAGCTGTTTTTT.